This TCR beta chain is drawn from a study of regulatory T cells in long-lasting Graves disease. This clonotype appeared many times. Both iRepertoire HTBI primers and Arm-PCR of CDR3 regions were used to build the TCR beta libraries. TCRdb re-called the multiplex PCR reads with MiXCR, one entry per CDR3 protein. The repertoire holds 300,000 to 350,000 distinct CDR3 sequences, with roughly a fifth as singletons. Time point given: persistent/refractory GD, antithyroid drugs over 5 years with positive TRAb. There was RNA extracted from PBMCs, and the TCR library was made from it. Diagnosis followed American Thyroid Association guidelines for Graves' disease. The source was peripheral blood mononuclear cells (PBMCs), collected when the disease was refractory, from a patient treated with antithyroid drugs. The receptor's source is a female donor with Graves disease.

CDR3 in amino acids: CASSESGAAWYEQYF. For the CDR3, the DNA is TGTGCCAGCAGTGAATCTGGGGCTGCGTGGTACGAGCAGTACTTC. The genes are TRBV2 and TRBJ2-7; D is possibly TRBD1 (5 bases). Trimming removed 2 bases from V and 4 bases from J, with 15 bases in between. CDR3 size: 15 residues. Germline V lookup: CDR1 SNHLY, CDR2 FYNNEI.